Following are 24 T cell receptor beta chains from one sample sequenced in a study of T cell responses to AZD1222 COVID-19 vaccine. The protocol was immunoSEQ multiplex PCR, while the TCRdb copy is restricted to in-frame clones and leaves out a portion. The sample holds approximately 100,000 clones, over 80% seen once. Sequences were derived from peripheral blood, sampled on day 0 of AZD1222 vaccination. The receptors originated from an adult in good health.

Only one count was recorded for this clone. The CDR3 DNA reads as TGCAGTGCTAGCATCCTTGAAAAACTGTTTTTT. Residues: CSASILEKLFF. This chain links TRBV20-1 with TRBJ1-4; D remains unclear. With 3 bases removed from V and 7 bases from J, the gap between germline ends came to 6 bases. The CDR3 covers 11 residues. Germline V lookup: CDR1 DFQATT, CDR2 SNEGSKA (reference sequence).

The V gene is TRBV14, the J gene TRBJ1-4, with TRBD1 matching 7 bases. From germline, CDR1 is SGHDN and CDR2 FVKESK. The CDR3 consists of 17 residues. After removal of 4 bases from V and 5 bases from J, the junction contained 13 bases not matched to a gene. CDR3 sequence: CASSLGAGTAINEKLFF. In nucleotides, the CDR3 is TGTGCCAGCAGCCTAGGAGCCGGGACAGCCATAAATGAAAAACTGTTTTTT.

The rearrangement joins TRBV3-1 (or the pseudogene TRBV3-2) to TRBJ1-2, with 7 bases fitting TRBD1. The CDR3 has 13 residues. Germline CDR1 is LGHDT and CDR2 is YNNKEL (reference sequence). V was clipped by 3 bases and J by 6 bases; unmatched bases: 4. CDR3 loop: CASSQGQTNGYTF. The DNA of the CDR3 is TGTGCCAGCAGCCAGGGACAGACAAATGGCTACACCTTC.

The chain uses TRBV27 and TRBJ2-7; D perhaps matches TRBD2 (7 bases). CDR3 size: 15 residues. The germline gives CDR1 MNHEY, CDR2 SMNVEV (reference sequence). V was trimmed by 6 bases and J by 2 bases, leaving 17 bases between them. CDR3 DNA sequence: TGTGCCAGCAGATTTTCCGGCGGGGGCGCCTACGAGCAGTACTTC. Translated: CASRFSGGGAYEQYF.

This chain connects TRBV25-1 to TRBJ2-7; 7 positions agree with TRBD1. V was clipped by 6 bases and J by 4 bases; unmatched bases: 12. Germline V gene sequence: CDR1 MGHDK, CDR2 SYGVNS. The CDR3 length is 15 residues. The DNA of the CDR3 is TGTGCCAGCAGCGCCCCGACAGGGAATAGGTACGAGCAGTACTTC. This codes for CASSAPTGNRYEQYF.

The chain has TRBV5-1 and TRBJ1-4; tentative D call: TRBD1 (6 bases). V was cut by 0 bases and J by 8 bases, with 17 bases left in between. Germline V gene data show CDR1 as SGHRS and CDR2 as YFSETQ. The length of the CDR3 is 16 residues. The DNA for the CDR3 is TGCGCCAGCAGCTTGGCCTCCGGGGGGCGAGGGGAAAAACTGTTTTTT. It translates to CASSLASGGRGEKLFF.

Notes on this clone: This sample also contains other DNA sequences that code for the same CDR3. V is TRBV11-2 and J is TRBJ1-2; D gene ambiguous. V lost 0 bases and J 8 bases, leaving 7 bases between the germline ends. The CDR3 is made up of 12 amino acids. In germline, CDR1 is SGHAT, CDR2 FQNNGV. The chain's CDR3 is CASSLDRGGYTF. The CDR3 region has the DNA TGTGCCAGCAGCTTAGATCGGGGAGGCTACACCTTC.

The chain is built from TRBV2 and TRBJ1-6, with 9 positions matching TRBD1. This CDR3 comprises 13 residues. With V trimmed by 7 bases and J by 10 bases, 5 bases remained unmatched. Germline CDR1 and CDR2: SNHLY and FYNNEI. CDR3 nucleotide sequence: TGTGCCAGCAATCGGGACAGGGACTCACCCCTCCACTTT. It yields the protein CASNRDRDSPLHF.

The rearrangement joins TRBV9 to TRBJ2-2; the match to TRBD1 covers 9 bases. V was pared by 0 bases and J by 1 base, with 1 base of the junction left unmatched. Looked up from germline, CDR1 is SGDLS and CDR2 is YYNGEE. CDR3 size: 16 residues. The CDR3 region is CASSVETGGNTGELFF. The CDR3 DNA reads TGTGCCAGCAGCGTAGAGACAGGGGGGAACACCGGGGAGCTGTTTTTT. Supplemented by reference TRBV9 and TRBJ2-2, the full variable domain reads DSGVTQTPKHLITATGQRVTLRCSPRSGDLSVYWYQQSLDQGLQFLIQYYNGEERAKGNILERFSAQQFPDLHSELNLSSLELGDSALYFCASSVETGGNTGELFFGEGSRLTVL.

DNA for the CDR3: TGTGCCAGCTCATCCCGACAGGGTCAGGAGACCCAGTACTTC. Translating gives CASSSRQGQETQYF. The chain couples TRBV18 to TRBJ2-5; 7 bases match TRBD1. Per the germline V gene, CDR1 is KGHSH and CDR2 is LQKENI. Unmatched junction bases numbered 8, after V lost 5 bases and J lost 5 bases. This CDR3 is 14 amino acids long.

This clone was observed once. The chain has TRBV5-1 and TRBJ2-2; TRBD2 agrees at 9 bases. Germline lookup yields CDR1 SGHRS and CDR2 YFSETQ. The CDR3 extends over 16 amino acids. Unmatched junction bases numbered 12, after V lost 9 bases and J lost 3 bases. CDR3 coding DNA: TGCGCCACCACGTCCGGCGGGAGGGCCGACACCGGGGAGCTGTTTTTT. Protein product: CATTSGGRADTGELFF.

The chain employs TRBV7-9 and TRBJ1-1; D gene unclear. With 5 bases removed from V and 4 bases from J, the gap between germline ends came to 8 bases. The germline V gene encodes CDR1 SEHNR and CDR2 FQNEAQ (reference sequence). This CDR3 spans 12 amino acids. This CDR3 reads CASSPVGTEAFF. The CDR3, as DNA: TGTGCCAGCAGCCCAGTGGGCACTGAAGCTTTCTTT.

The chain combines TRBV19 with TRBJ1-1; D is unclear. CDR1 is LNHDA and CDR2 is SQIVND in the germline V gene (reference sequence). Trimming took 3 bases from V and 1 from J, leaving 12 bases between them. The CDR3 consists of 15 residues. CDR3 residues: CASSISTLTNTEAFF. CDR3 nucleotides: TGTGCCAGTAGTATTTCCACCTTAACGAACACTGAAGCTTTCTTT.

The V call is TRBV21-1, the J call TRBJ2-7; the D segment call TRBD1 is taken from the table without a DNA check. TRBV21-1 is described as a pseudogene. The CDR3 is made up of 14 amino acids. CDR3 nucleotide sequence: TGTGCCAGCAGCAAATGGGGCAGGGACTACGAGCAGTACTTC. Encoded protein: CASSKWGRDYEQYF.

The chain couples TRBV19 to TRBJ1-1, with D possibly being TRBD1 (5 bases). V gave up 3 bases and J gave up 4 bases, with 9 bases separating them. This CDR3 region has 13 residues. Germline V lookup: CDR1 LNHDA, CDR2 SQIVND (reference sequence). The CDR3 here is CASSMRGGTEAFF. The CDR3 DNA is TGTGCCAGTAGTATGAGGGGAGGCACTGAAGCTTTCTTT.

The chain is built from TRBV6-5 and TRBJ1-2, with D perhaps matching TRBD1 (6 bases). Looked up from germline, CDR1 is MNHEY and CDR2 is SVGAGI. With 2 bases removed from V and 8 bases from J, the gap between germline ends came to 12 bases. The CDR3 loop spans 13 amino acids. DNA of the CDR3: TGTGCCAGCAGTTACAGCGCAGGGGTAGGCTACACCTTC. Amino acids: CASSYSAGVGYTF.

The chain uses TRBV19 and TRBJ1-5, with D uncertain. V dropped 8 bases and J dropped 3 bases, with 11 bases sitting between them. This CDR3 spans 13 amino acids. Looked up from germline, CDR1 is LNHDA and CDR2 is SQIVND (reference sequence). The CDR3 here is CASCGRDNQPQHF. DNA of the CDR3: TGTGCCAGTTGTGGTCGGGACAATCAGCCCCAGCATTTT.

The genes are TRBV5-1 and TRBJ2-1; D is unclear. Germline CDR1 reads SGHRS; CDR2 reads YFSETQ. This CDR3 comprises 14 residues. Deletions cut 1 base from V and 4 bases from J, with 9 bases between. The CDR3 here is CASSLSAEYNEQFF. DNA of the CDR3: TGCGCCAGCAGCTTGTCGGCGGAATACAATGAGCAGTTCTTC.

The rearrangement joins TRBV7-2 to TRBJ1-1; the D gene is possibly TRBD1 (5 bases). CDR3 length equals 15 residues. From germline, CDR1 is SGHTA and CDR2 FQGNSA. Trimming removed 1 base from V and 0 bases from J, with 9 bases in between. CDR3 bases: TGTGCCAGCAGCTTAGTTGACAGCATGAACACTGAAGCTTTCTTT. Translating gives CASSLVDSMNTEAFF.

This chain links TRBV5-1 with TRBJ2-1, with D maybe TRBD2 (6 bases). The V end lost 4 bases, the J end lost 1 base, and 18 bases lay between the germline ends. The germline CDR1 and CDR2 sequences are SGHRS and YFSETQ. The length of the CDR3 is 17 residues. This CDR3 is CASSRNSRDFSYNEQFF. The CDR3 DNA reads TGCGCCAGCAGCAGAAACAGCCGGGACTTTTCCTACAATGAGCAGTTCTTC.

The genes are TRBV10-3 and TRBJ2-7, with D perhaps matching TRBD2 (5 bases). Germline-derived CDR1 and CDR2 are ENHRY and SYGVKD. V was cut by 3 bases and J by 0 bases, with 12 bases left in between. The CDR3 extends over 15 amino acids. The CDR3 region is CAISDRSGLSYEQYF. Written as DNA, the CDR3 is TGTGCCATCAGTGATAGATCAGGACTCTCCTACGAGCAGTACTTC.

This chain links TRBV2 with TRBJ1-5, with 7 positions matching TRBD1. The CDR3 is made up of 15 amino acids. The germline V gene encodes CDR1 SNHLY and CDR2 FYNNEI. The trim removed 6 bases at V and 7 bases at J, leaving 12 bases unmatched. CDR3 sequence: CASRNGDSVGQPQHF. The CDR3 region has the DNA TGTGCCAGCAGGAATGGGGACAGCGTTGGCCAGCCCCAGCATTTT.

CDR3 loop: CATGAIDQPQHF. The CDR3 nucleotides read TGTGCCACCGGAGCAATTGATCAGCCCCAGCATTTT. The J gene is TRBJ1-5, the V gene TRBV15; D is undetermined. Germline CDR1 reads LNHNV; CDR2 reads YYDKDF (reference sequence). V shed 8 bases and J shed 5 bases, with 10 bases lying between them. The CDR3 covers 12 residues. The variable domain in full, with the rest retrieved from reference TRBV15 and TRBJ1-5, is DAMVIQNPRYQVTQFGKPVTLSCSQTLNHNVMYWYQQKSSQAPKLLFHYYDKDFNNEADTPDNFQSRRPNTSFCFLDIRSPGLGDTAMYLCATGAIDQPQHFGDGTRLSIL.

The chain has TRBV27 and TRBJ2-7; 10 positions match TRBD1. CDR1 is MNHEY and CDR2 is SMNVEV in the germline V gene (reference sequence). This CDR3 is built from 16 residues. Losses at the gene ends were 2 bases for V and 7 bases for J; bases not matched to a gene: 11. The CDR3 reads CASSLQTGGAPVEQYF. In nucleotides, the CDR3 is TGTGCCAGCAGTTTACAGACAGGGGGCGCCCCGGTTGAGCAGTACTTC.